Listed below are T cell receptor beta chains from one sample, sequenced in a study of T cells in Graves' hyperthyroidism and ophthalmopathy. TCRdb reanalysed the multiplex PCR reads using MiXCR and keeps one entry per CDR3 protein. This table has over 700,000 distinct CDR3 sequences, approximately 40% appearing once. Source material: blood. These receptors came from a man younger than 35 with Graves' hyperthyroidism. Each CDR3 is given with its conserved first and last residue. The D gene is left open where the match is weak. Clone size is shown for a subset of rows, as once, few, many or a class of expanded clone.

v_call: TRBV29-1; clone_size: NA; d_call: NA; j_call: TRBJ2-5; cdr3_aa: CSVEWDGVQETQYF; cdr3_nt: TGCAGCGTTGAATGGGACGGGGTACAAGAGACCCAGTACTTC
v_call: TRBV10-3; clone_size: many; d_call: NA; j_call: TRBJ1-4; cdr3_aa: CAISGGSHDEKLFF; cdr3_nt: TGTGCCATCAGTGGCGGGAGTCACGATGAAAAACTGTTTTTT
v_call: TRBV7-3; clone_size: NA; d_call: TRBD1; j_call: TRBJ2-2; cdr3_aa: CASSKGRPGQGYTGELFF; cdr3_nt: TGTGCCAGCTCAAAGGGTCGGCCGGGACAGGGATACACCGGGGAGCTGTTTTTT
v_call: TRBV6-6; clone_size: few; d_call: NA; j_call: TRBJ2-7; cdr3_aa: CASSNRIGEQYF; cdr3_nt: TGTGCCAGCAGTAACCGGATCGGGGAGCAGTACTTC
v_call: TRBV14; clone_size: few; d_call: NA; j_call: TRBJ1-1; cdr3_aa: CASSQIAGVNTEAFF; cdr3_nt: TGTGCCAGCAGCCAAATTGCAGGGGTGAACACTGAAGCTTTCTTT
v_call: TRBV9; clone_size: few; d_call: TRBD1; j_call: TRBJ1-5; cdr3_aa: CASSKEDRGQHF; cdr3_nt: TGTGCCAGCAGCAAAGAGGACAGGGGGCAACATTTT
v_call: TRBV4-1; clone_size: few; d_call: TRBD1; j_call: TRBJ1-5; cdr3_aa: CASSQQTGYGNQPQHF; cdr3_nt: TGCGCCAGCAGCCAACAGACAGGGTATGGCAATCAGCCCCAGCATTTT
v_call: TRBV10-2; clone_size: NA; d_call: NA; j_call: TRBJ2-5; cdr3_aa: CASSEPGEETQYF; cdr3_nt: TGCGCCAGCAGTGAGCCGGGGGAAGAGACCCAGTACTTC
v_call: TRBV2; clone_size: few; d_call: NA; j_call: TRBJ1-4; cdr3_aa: CASSEAKGNTPTNEKLFF; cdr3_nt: TGTGCCAGCAGTGAAGCGAAAGGAAATACCCCAACTAATGAAAAACTGTTTTTT
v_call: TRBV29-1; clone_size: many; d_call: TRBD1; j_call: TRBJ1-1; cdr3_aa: CSVLRQGAEAFF; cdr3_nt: TGCAGCGTCCTAAGACAGGGGGCTGAAGCTTTCTTT
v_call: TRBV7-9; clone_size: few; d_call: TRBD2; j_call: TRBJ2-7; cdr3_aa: CASSLYPGTIYEQYF; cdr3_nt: TGTGCCAGCAGCTTATATCCCGGGACTATATACGAGCAGTACTTC
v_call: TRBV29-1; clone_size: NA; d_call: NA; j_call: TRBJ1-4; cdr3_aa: CSVEDPGGPGEKLFF; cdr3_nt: TGCAGCGTTGAAGATCCGGGGGGGCCAGGTGAAAAACTGTTTTTT
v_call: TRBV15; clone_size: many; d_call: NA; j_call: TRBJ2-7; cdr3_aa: CATSRGGLESYEQYF; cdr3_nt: TGTGCCACCAGCAGAGGGGGACTCGAGTCCTACGAGCAGTACTTC
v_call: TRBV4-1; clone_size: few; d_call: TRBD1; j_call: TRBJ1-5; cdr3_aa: CASSQVTGNQPQHF; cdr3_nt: TGCGCCAGCAGCCAAGTGACAGGGAATCAGCCCCAGCATTTT
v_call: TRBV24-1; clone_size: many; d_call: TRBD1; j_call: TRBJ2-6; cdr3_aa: CATSDPGQGSGANVLTF; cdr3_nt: TGTGCCACCAGTGATCCGGGACAGGGCTCCGGGGCCAACGTCCTGACTTTC
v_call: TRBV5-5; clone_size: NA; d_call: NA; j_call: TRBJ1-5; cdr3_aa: CASSLATWGENQPQHF; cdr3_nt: TGTGCCAGCAGCTTGGCTACGTGGGGGGAAAATCAGCCCCAGCATTTT
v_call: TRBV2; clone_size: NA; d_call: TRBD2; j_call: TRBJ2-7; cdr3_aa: CASSEWLAGGPLTYEQYF; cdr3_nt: TGTGCCAGCAGTGAATGGTTAGCGGGGGGTCCCCTCACCTACGAGCAGTACTTC
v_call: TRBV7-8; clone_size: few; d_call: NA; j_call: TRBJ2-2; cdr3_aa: CASSPRMGLTTGELFF; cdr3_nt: TGTGCCAGCAGCCCGCGCATGGGGTTGACCACCGGGGAGCTGTTTTTT
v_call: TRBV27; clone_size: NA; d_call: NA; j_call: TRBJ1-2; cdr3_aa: CASSPGPLGYGYTF; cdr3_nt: TGTGCCAGCAGTCCAGGACCGTTGGGCTATGGCTACACCTTC
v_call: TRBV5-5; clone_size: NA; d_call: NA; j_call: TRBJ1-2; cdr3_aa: CASSLLSANYGYTF; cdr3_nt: TGTGCCAGCAGCTTGTTGTCGGCTAACTATGGCTACACCTTC
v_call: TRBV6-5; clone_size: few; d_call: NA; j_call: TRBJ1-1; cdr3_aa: CASSYRETEAFF; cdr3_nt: TGTGCCAGCAGTTACAGGGAGACTGAAGCTTTCTTT
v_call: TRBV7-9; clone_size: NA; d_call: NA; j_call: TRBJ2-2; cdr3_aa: CASTNREDTGELFF; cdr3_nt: TGTGCCAGCACCAACCGGGAAGACACCGGGGAGCTGTTTTTT
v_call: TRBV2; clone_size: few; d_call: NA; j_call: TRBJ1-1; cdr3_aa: CASSGDDSLMNTEAFF; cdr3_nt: TGTGCCAGCAGTGGGGACGACAGCCTTATGAACACTGAAGCTTTCTTT
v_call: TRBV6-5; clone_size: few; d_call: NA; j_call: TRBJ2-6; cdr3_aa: CASVSYGTGANVLTF; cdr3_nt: TGTGCCAGCGTCTCATACGGGACTGGGGCCAACGTCCTGACTTTC
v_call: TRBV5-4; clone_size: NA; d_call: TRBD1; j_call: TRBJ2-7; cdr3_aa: CASSLALGDRAREQYF; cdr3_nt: TGTGCCAGCAGCTTGGCCTTAGGGGACAGGGCACGCGAGCAGTACTTC
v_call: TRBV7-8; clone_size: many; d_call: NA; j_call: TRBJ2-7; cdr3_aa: CASSWGGNDEQYF; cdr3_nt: TGTGCCAGCAGCTGGGGTGGAAACGACGAGCAGTACTTC
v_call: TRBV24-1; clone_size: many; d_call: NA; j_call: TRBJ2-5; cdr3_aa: CATSGEQETQYF; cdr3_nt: TGTGCCACCAGTGGGGAGCAAGAGACCCAGTACTTC
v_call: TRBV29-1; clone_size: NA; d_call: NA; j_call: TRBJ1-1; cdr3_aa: CSVEGDREASEAFF; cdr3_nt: TGCAGCGTTGAAGGGGACCGGGAAGCCAGTGAAGCTTTCTTT
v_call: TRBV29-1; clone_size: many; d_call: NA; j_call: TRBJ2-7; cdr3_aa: CSTTDGSSYEQYF; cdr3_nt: TGCAGCACCACGGACGGGAGCTCCTACGAGCAGTACTTC
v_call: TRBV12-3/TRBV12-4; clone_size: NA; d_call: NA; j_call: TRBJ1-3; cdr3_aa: CASTRGLGGNTIYF; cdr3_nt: TGTGCCAGCACCCGGGGGCTTGGCGGAAACACCATATATTTT
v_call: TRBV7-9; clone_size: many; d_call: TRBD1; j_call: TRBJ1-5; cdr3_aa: CASSFPDRGHNQPQHF; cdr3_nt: TGTGCCAGCAGCTTCCCCGACAGGGGGCACAATCAGCCCCAGCATTTT
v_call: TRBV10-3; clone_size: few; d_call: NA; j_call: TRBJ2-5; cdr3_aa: CATTYQETQYF; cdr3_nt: TGTGCCACCACCTACCAAGAGACCCAGTACTTC
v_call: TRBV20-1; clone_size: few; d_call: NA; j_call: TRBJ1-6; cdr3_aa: CSARDIKGQQLSPLHF; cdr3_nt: TGCAGTGCTAGAGATATTAAGGGACAACAGCTGTCACCCCTCCACTTT
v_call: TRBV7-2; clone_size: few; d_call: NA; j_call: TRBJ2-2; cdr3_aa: CASSERVGFNTGELFF; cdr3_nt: TGTGCCAGCAGCGAGCGGGTGGGGTTTAACACCGGGGAGCTGTTTTTT
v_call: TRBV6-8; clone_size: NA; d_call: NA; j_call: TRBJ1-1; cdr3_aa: CASRGTGKTEAFF; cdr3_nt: TGTGCCAGCAGAGGAACAGGAAAGACTGAAGCTTTCTTT
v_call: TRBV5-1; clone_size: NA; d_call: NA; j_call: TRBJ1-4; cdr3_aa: CASRAADEKLFF; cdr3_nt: TGCGCCAGCAGGGCCGCCGATGAAAAACTGTTTTTT
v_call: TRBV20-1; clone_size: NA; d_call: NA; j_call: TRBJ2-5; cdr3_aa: CSARGGSQYF; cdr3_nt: TGCAGTGCTAGAGGGGGGAGCCAGTACTTC
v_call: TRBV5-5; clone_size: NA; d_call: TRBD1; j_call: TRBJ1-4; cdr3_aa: CASSSPGQGMGKLFF; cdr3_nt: TGTGCCAGCAGCTCGCCGGGACAGGGGATGGGAAAACTGTTTTTT
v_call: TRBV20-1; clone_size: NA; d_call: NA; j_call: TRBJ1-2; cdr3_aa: CSARDSYRGGRGNYGYTF; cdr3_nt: TGCAGTGCTAGAGATTCGTATCGGGGCGGCAGAGGGAACTATGGCTACACCTTC
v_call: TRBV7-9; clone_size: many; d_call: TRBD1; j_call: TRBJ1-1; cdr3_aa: CASSSHRGVNTEAFF; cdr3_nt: TGTGCCAGCAGCTCTCACAGGGGGGTGAACACTGAAGCTTTCTTT
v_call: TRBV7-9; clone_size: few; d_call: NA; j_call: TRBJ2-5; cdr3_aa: CASSFGLTQETQYF; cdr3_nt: TGTGCCAGCAGCTTTGGACTGACTCAAGAGACCCAGTACTTC
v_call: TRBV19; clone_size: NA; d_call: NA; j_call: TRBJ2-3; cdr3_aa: CASSTITDTQYF; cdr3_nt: TGTGCCAGTAGTACTATCACAGATACGCAGTATTTT